The 24 T cell receptor beta chains given below trace back to one sample, sequenced in a study of cytomegalovirus exposure and HLA in healthy donors. PCR primers comprised 60 Vbeta and 13 Jbeta primers. Clones were read by immunoSEQ multiplex PCR, and TCRdb kept only the in-frame ones, dropping some. The sample has about 160,000 clones; approximately 80% are singletons. The sample comprised PBMCs. These receptors were obtained from a man aged 45-65 years in good health and CMV-seropositive.

V usage is TRBV4-1 and J usage is TRBJ1-1; D possibly corresponds to TRBD1 (6 bases). CDR1 is MGHRA, CDR2 YSYEKL, per germline. The CDR3 extends over 15 amino acids. With 0 bases removed from V and 5 bases from J, the gap between germline ends came to 13 bases. CDR3 in amino acids: CASSQEHREGTEAFF. The CDR3, as DNA: TGCGCCAGCAGCCAAGAACACAGGGAAGGGACTGAAGCTTTCTTT.

This CDR3 reads CASSDIRTSGGSTDTQYF. CDR3 nucleotide sequence: TGTGCCAGCAGCGATATCCGGACTAGCGGGGGGAGCACAGATACGCAGTATTTT. The J gene is TRBJ2-3, the V gene TRBV5-6; 14 bases are a match to TRBD2. The V segment lost 4 bases and the J segment 0 bases; nucleotides outside the gene matches: 7. This CDR3 has 18 amino acids. Looked up from germline, CDR1 is SGHDT and CDR2 is YYEEEE.

J is TRBJ2-7 and V is TRBV11-2; 9 bases map to TRBD1. J was trimmed by 4 bases and V by 8 bases; bases with no gene match: 6. Germline CDR1 is SGHAT and CDR2 is FQNNGV. This CDR3 spans 13 amino acids. CDR3 residues: CASRGTGIYEQYV. As DNA, the CDR3 is TGTGCCAGCCGAGGGACAGGGATTTACGAGCAGTACGTC.

The chain joins TRBV27 to TRBJ1-2; the match to TRBD1 covers 11 bases. After removal of 5 bases from V and 3 bases from J, the junction contained 8 bases not matched to a gene. The CDR3 length is 16 residues. Germline-derived CDR1 and CDR2 are MNHEY and SMNVEV (reference sequence). The CDR3 protein is CASSLRTGGAHYGYTF. CDR3 sequence (DNA): TGTGCCAGCAGTCTCAGGACAGGGGGCGCTCACTATGGCTACACCTTC.

This CDR3 reads CASSPGTGGFEQYF. The CDR3 DNA follows: TGTGCCAGCAGCCCCGGGACAGGGGGCTTCGAGCAGTACTTC. The chain carries TRBV11-3 and TRBJ2-7; TRBD1 matches 12 bases. The V segment lost 5 bases and the J segment 6 bases; nucleotides outside the gene matches: 5. The CDR3 runs 14 residues. Per the germline V gene, CDR1 is SGHNT and CDR2 is YENEEA.

There are a few counts of this clone. This sequence joins TRBV4-1 and TRBJ2-1, with 13 bases identical to TRBD2. Per the germline V gene, CDR1 is MGHRA and CDR2 is YSYEKL. The CDR3 has 20 residues. J gave up 0 bases and V 4 bases, and 12 bases lay outside the gene matches. In DNA form, the CDR3 reads TGCGCCAGCAGCCCTCTCACTAGCGGGAGGGTCCATAGCTCCTACAATGAGCAGTTCTTC. Protein: CASSPLTSGRVHSSYNEQFF.

This clone was seen a few times. This chain uses TRBV29-1 with TRBJ1-4; 11 bases line up with TRBD1. The CDR3 sequence is 16 residues long. J was trimmed by 0 bases and V by 5 bases; bases with no gene match: 5. Per the germline V gene, CDR1 is SQVTM and CDR2 is ANQGSEA. The CDR3 coding sequence is TGCAGCGTTCCCGGGACAGGGGGAGCAACTAATGAAAAACTGTTTTTT. It yields the protein CSVPGTGGATNEKLFF.

The chain joins TRBV2 to TRBJ2-5, with 8 bases fitting TRBD2. The V segment lost 4 bases and the J segment 0 bases; nucleotides outside the gene matches: 4. Germline CDR1 reads SNHLY; CDR2 reads FYNNEI. The CDR3 contains 15 residues. CDR3 nucleotide sequence: TGTGCCAGCAGTGGATCTAGCGGGTACCAAGAGACCCAGTACTTC. Protein sequence: CASSGSSGYQETQYF.

The chain employs TRBV6-1 and TRBJ1-6; the D gene is possibly TRBD1 (6 bases). Trimming left V 2 bases short and J 9 bases short, with 20 bases between. This CDR3 has 17 amino acids. Per the germline V gene, CDR1 is MNHNS and CDR2 is SASEGT. The CDR3 loop is CASSEPIGQTLVSPLHF. CDR3 bases: TGTGCCAGCAGTGAACCAATCGGACAGACTTTGGTTTCACCCCTCCACTTT.

The chain links TRBV2 to TRBJ2-3, with unresolved D. CDR1 is SNHLY, CDR2 FYNNEI, per germline. Trimming took 5 bases from V and 4 from J, leaving 7 bases between them. The CDR3 is 12 residues long. CDR3: CASSLRADTQYF. CDR3 in DNA: TGTGCCAGCAGTCTCCGGGCAGATACGCAGTATTTT.

V and J are TRBV30 and TRBJ1-5; TRBD1 matches at 8 bases. Trimming removed 2 bases from V and 2 bases from J; junction bases left unmatched: 8. The CDR3 spans 16 residues. The germline gives CDR1 GTSNPN, CDR2 SVGIG (reference sequence). CDR3 protein: CAWSLGRGLGNQPQHF. The CDR3 coding sequence is TGTGCCTGGAGTCTAGGCAGGGGGCTGGGCAATCAGCCCCAGCATTTT.

The V gene is TRBV27, the J gene TRBJ1-5, with D perhaps TRBD1 (5 bases). Germline CDR1 and CDR2: MNHEY and SMNVEV (reference sequence). The CDR3 has 19 amino acids. V lost 5 bases, J lost 2 bases, and 25 bases lay in between. CDR3 in DNA: TGTGCCAGCAGTCCCCAGGGTCACCCCAAGCTCAGGGGCAATCAGCCCCAGCATTTT. It is translated as CASSPQGHPKLRGNQPQHF.

This clone appeared a few times. CDR3 sequence: CASRIISAGGELFF. The DNA of the CDR3 is TGTGCCAGCAGAATAATTTCAGCGGGCGGGGAGCTGTTTTTT. V and J are TRBV2 and TRBJ2-2, with D tentatively TRBD2 (6 bases). CDR3 size: 14 residues. The V end lost 6 bases, the J end lost 7 bases, and 15 bases lay between the germline ends. In germline, CDR1 is SNHLY, CDR2 FYNNEI.

V and J are TRBV30 and TRBJ1-1; the D gene is possibly TRBD1 (5 bases). Germline values: CDR1 GTSNPN, CDR2 SVGIG (reference sequence). This CDR3 region has 13 residues. Deletions cut 8 bases from V and 1 base from J, with 14 bases between. The DNA for the CDR3 is TGTGCCGGTCACAGGCGGAGGAACACTGAAGCTTTCTTT. Translated, it gives CAGHRRRNTEAFF.

This clone was observed a single time. V gene TRBV9 combines with J gene TRBJ1-6; 7 bases line up with TRBD1. The CDR3 has 16 residues. J was trimmed by 5 bases and V by 0 bases; bases with no gene match: 5. Per the germline V gene, CDR1 is SGDLS and CDR2 is YYNGEE. CDR3 sequence (DNA): TGTGCCAGCAGCGTAGGAGGGGGCGGAAATAATTCACCCCTCCACTTT. Translation gives CASSVGGGGNNSPLHF.

This clone has just one count. The rearrangement joins TRBV11-2 to TRBJ1-2; D uncertain. From germline, CDR1 is SGHAT and CDR2 FQNNGV. V dropped 7 bases and J dropped 2 bases, with 20 bases sitting between them. There are 16 residues in the CDR3. The CDR3 DNA follows: TGTGCCAGCACCTCCCTACGCGGGAGAACCAACTATGGCTACACCTTC. Amino acid sequence: CASTSLRGRTNYGYTF.

The V gene is TRBV5-1, the J gene TRBJ1-1; D gene unclear. CDR3 length: 14 residues. Trimming stripped 10 bases from V and 4 bases from J, with 20 bases between. CDR1 and CDR2 from the germline V gene are SGHRS and YFSETQ. The CDR3 loop reads CAGGLQLGSTEAFF. CDR3 nucleotide sequence: TGCGCCGGCGGTTTACAGCTCGGGAGCACTGAAGCTTTCTTT.

This chain joins TRBV2 and TRBJ2-1; 7 bases are a match to TRBD1. V shed 6 bases, J shed 4 bases, and the junction held 15 bases outside the gene matches. CDR1 SNHLY and CDR2 FYNNEI come from the germline V gene. The CDR3 has 17 residues. In DNA form, the CDR3 reads TGTGCCAGCAGCGACTCTCCCCAGGGACAGAAATACAATGAGCAGTTCTTC. This codes for CASSDSPQGQKYNEQFF.

The chain couples TRBV9 to TRBJ2-7, with D perhaps TRBD1 (5 bases). The CDR3 is 14 amino acids. Per germline, CDR1 SGDLS and CDR2 YYNGEE. Between the trimmed V and J ends, which lost 0 bases and 2 bases, there was a span of 9 bases. The CDR3 spells CASSVGLGPYEQYF. The CDR3 bases are TGTGCCAGCAGCGTAGGTCTGGGGCCCTACGAGCAGTACTTC.

V gene TRBV7-9 combines with J gene TRBJ1-2; TRBD1 is a possible D gene (6 bases). The V end lost 5 bases, the J end lost 8 bases, and 21 bases lay between the germline ends. CDR3 size: 15 residues. From germline, CDR1 is SEHNR and CDR2 FQNEAQ (reference sequence). The CDR3 loop reads CASSPDLDRRRGYTF. In DNA, the CDR3 is TGTGCCAGCAGCCCCGACCTCGACAGGCGGAGGGGCTACACCTTC.

This chain links TRBV5-4 with TRBJ1-2; D is unclear. The CDR3 consists of 12 residues. V lost 0 bases and J lost 13, with 13 bases in between. Germline CDR1 is SGHNT and CDR2 is YYREEE (reference sequence). CDR3 sequence (DNA): TGTGCCAGCAGCTTGGCCGCGGGAGAAGGCACCTTC. This gives the protein CASSLAAGEGTF.

This chain uses TRBV19 with TRBJ1-6; no definite D call. V lost 5 bases, J lost 8 bases, and 4 bases lay in between. The CDR3 has 11 amino acids. Germline V gene sequence: CDR1 LNHDA, CDR2 SQIVND (reference sequence). CDR3 sequence (DNA): TGTGCCAGTAGTCGAGATTCACCCCTCCACTTT. Its protein product is CASSRDSPLHF.

The rearrangement joins TRBV30 to TRBJ2-2, with 8 bases aligning to TRBD1. Unmatched junction bases numbered 3, after V lost 5 bases and J lost 1 base. CDR1 is GTSNPN, CDR2 SVGIG, per germline (reference sequence). The CDR3 contains 14 residues. Here the CDR3 reads CAWGTGQNTGELFF. The CDR3 nucleotides read TGTGCCTGGGGGACAGGACAGAACACCGGGGAGCTGTTTTTT.

The chain links TRBV11-3 to TRBJ1-1; D perhaps matches TRBD1 (5 bases). Trimming cost V 4 bases and J 5 bases, with 14 bases left between them. From germline, CDR1 is SGHNT and CDR2 YENEEA. The CDR3 is made up of 14 amino acids. CDR3 nucleotide sequence: TGTGCCAGCAGCTCTGGGCCGGCAGGGACTGAAGCTTTCTTT. Its protein is CASSSGPAGTEAFF.